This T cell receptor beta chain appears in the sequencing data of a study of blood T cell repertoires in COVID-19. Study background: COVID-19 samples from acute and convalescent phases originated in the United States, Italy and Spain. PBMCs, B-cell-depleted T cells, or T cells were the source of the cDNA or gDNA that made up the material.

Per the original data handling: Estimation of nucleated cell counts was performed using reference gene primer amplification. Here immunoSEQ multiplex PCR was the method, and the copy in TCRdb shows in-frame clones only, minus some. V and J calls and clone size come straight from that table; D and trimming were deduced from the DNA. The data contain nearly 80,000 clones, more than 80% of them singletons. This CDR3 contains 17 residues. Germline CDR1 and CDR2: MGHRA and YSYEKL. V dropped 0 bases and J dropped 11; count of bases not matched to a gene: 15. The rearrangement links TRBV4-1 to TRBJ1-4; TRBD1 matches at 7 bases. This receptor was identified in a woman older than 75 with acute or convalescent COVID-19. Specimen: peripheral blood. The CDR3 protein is CASSQDLIRTGLGKLFF. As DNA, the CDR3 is TGCGCCAGCAGCCAAGATCTAATTCGGACAGGTTTGGGGAAACTGTTTTTT.